The 26 T cell receptor beta chains below all came from one sample that was sequenced in a study of graft-versus-host responses after intestinal transplantation (dated by TCRdb to the early 2020s). Library construction relied on the immunoSEQ multiplex PCR assay. TCRdb retrieved this table from immuneACCESS and kept in-frame rearrangements only. Not all clones are present; in checked studies, unresolved V genes account for under half, and no reason is known for the remainder. The sample data list about 54,000 clones, and more than 80% of these were observed just once. The ten largest clones add up to roughly 5.5% of the sample. The sample was PBMCs, taken 662 days after intestinal transplant. These receptor sequences come from a human patient who received an intestinal transplant, so some T cells may come from the graft donor.

The V gene is TRBV18, the J gene TRBJ2-3; D is uncertain. CDR3 length: 12 amino acids. The germline gives CDR1 KGHSH, CDR2 LQKENI. Trimming left V 3 bases short and J 2 bases short, with 3 bases between. The CDR3 sequence is CASSPYTDTQYF. CDR3 DNA sequence: TGTGCCAGCTCACCCTACACAGATACGCAGTATTTT.

This clone was seen just once. The chain employs TRBV2 and TRBJ2-5, with 9 bases aligning to TRBD2. Germline assignment: CDR1 SNHLY and CDR2 FYNNEI. This CDR3 contains 13 residues. V shed 5 bases, J shed 4 bases, and the junction held 2 bases outside the gene matches. The CDR3 reads CASSLAGRETQYF. Written as DNA, the CDR3 is TGTGCCAGCAGTCTAGCGGGAAGAGAGACCCAGTACTTC.

The gene calls are TRBV27 and TRBJ2-1; 11 bases fit TRBD2. Germline V gene lookup returns CDR1 MNHEY and CDR2 SMNVEV (reference sequence). The CDR3 loop spans 16 amino acids. With V trimmed by 7 bases and J by 1 base, 6 bases remained unmatched. The CDR3 protein is CASTKLAGVSYNEQFF. The CDR3 nucleotides are TGTGCCAGCACCAAACTAGCGGGGGTTTCCTACAATGAGCAGTTCTTC.

V usage is TRBV30 and J usage is TRBJ2-1; 9 nucleotides align to TRBD2. Trimming at V came to 1 base and at J to 9 bases, leaving 7 bases not matched to a gene. Germline V CDR1 and CDR2: GTSNPN, SVGIG (reference sequence). The CDR3 totals 14 residues. CDR3 nucleotides: TGTGCCTGGAGTGAGCCGGGGACTAGCCTTGAGCAGTTCTTC. Its protein is CAWSEPGTSLEQFF. Full variable domain (outside the CDR3, taken from reference TRBV30 and TRBJ2-1): SQTIHQWPATLVQPVGSPLSLECTVEGTSNPNLYWYRQAAGRGLQLLFYSVGIGQISSEVPQNLSASRPQDRQFILSSKKLLLSDSGFYLCAWSEPGTSLEQFFGPGTRLTVL.

This chain connects TRBV6-6 to TRBJ1-4; 8 positions agree with TRBD1. The CDR3 contains 14 residues. Germline CDR1 MNHNY, CDR2 SVGAGI (reference sequence). V lost 5 bases, J lost 4 bases, and 3 bases stayed unmatched. CDR3 protein: CASSTGQGNEKLFF. CDR3 in DNA: TGTGCCAGCAGTACCGGACAGGGTAATGAAAAACTGTTTTTT.

This chain joins TRBV2 and TRBJ1-1, with D maybe TRBD1 (6 bases). This CDR3 contains 12 residues. The V end was cut by 4 bases, the J end by 6 bases, with 9 bases between. Per the germline V gene, CDR1 is SNHLY and CDR2 is FYNNEI. CDR3 residues: CASSGGGPEAFF. DNA for the CDR3: TGTGCCAGCAGTGGGGGGGGGCCTGAAGCTTTCTTT.

DNA for the CDR3: TGCGCCAGCAGCTCGGGACTAGCGGGGGGAAGCACAGATACGCAGTATTTT. Its translation: CASSSGLAGGSTDTQYF. The rearrangement joins TRBV5-1 to TRBJ2-3; 15 bases match TRBD2. V lost 3 bases, J lost 0 bases, and 2 bases stayed unmatched. From germline, CDR1 is SGHRS and CDR2 YFSETQ. This CDR3 contains 17 residues.

The rearrangement links TRBV5-1 to TRBJ2-5, with 7 nucleotides matching TRBD1. The length of the CDR3 is 15 residues. V was clipped by 3 bases and J by 4 bases; unmatched bases: 9. CDR1 is SGHRS and CDR2 is YFSETQ in the germline V gene. The CDR3: CASSSRQGKRETQYF. Here the CDR3 DNA reads TGCGCCAGCAGCTCGCGACAGGGAAAAAGAGAGACCCAGTACTTC.

The chain combines TRBV12-5 with TRBJ1-5; no reliable D call. Germline CDR1 is LGHNT and CDR2 is FRNRAP. Between the trimmed V and J ends, which lost 8 bases and 1 base, there was a span of 18 bases. The CDR3 sequence is 16 residues long. CDR3 sequence reads: CASTKTTGASNQPQHF. The CDR3, as DNA: TGTGCTAGTACGAAGACGACCGGAGCCAGCAATCAGCCCCAGCATTTT.

This clone turned up a few times. V is TRBV7-2 and J is TRBJ1-5, with D unclear. V lost 5 bases and J lost 8, with 13 bases in between. This CDR3 contains 13 residues. From germline, CDR1 is SGHTA and CDR2 FQGNSA. Here the CDR3 DNA reads TGTGCCAGCAGCGAGGGTTATACTGAGCCCCAGCATTTT. This encodes CASSEGYTEPQHF.

The rearrangement joins TRBV30 to TRBJ1-1; the D gene is possibly TRBD1 (6 bases). CDR1 is GTSNPN and CDR2 is SVGIG in the germline V gene (reference sequence). The germline V and J ends were trimmed by 4 bases and 1 base, with 22 bases remaining between them. This CDR3 has 17 residues. The CDR3 DNA follows: TGTGCCTGGATAGACATTGGTCGGTGGGGGGCGAACACTGAAGCTTTCTTT. Residues: CAWIDIGRWGANTEAFF. The variable domain in full, with the rest retrieved from reference TRBV30 and TRBJ1-1, is SQTIHQWPATLVQPVGSPLSLECTVEGTSNPNLYWYRQAAGRGLQLLFYSVGIGQISSEVPQNLSASRPQDRQFILSSKKLLLSDSGFYLCAWIDIGRWGANTEAFFGQGTRLTVV.

In its sample, this clone was seen once. The CDR3 bases are TGTGCCAGCAATATAGGGGGCGAGACCCAGTACTTC. Translating gives CASNIGGETQYF. The chain couples TRBV25-1 to TRBJ2-5, with TRBD1 identical over 7 bases. CDR3 size: 12 residues. The germline V gene has CDR1 MGHDK and CDR2 SYGVNS. J was trimmed by 5 bases and V by 7 bases; bases with no gene match: 4.

The chain uses TRBV6-1 and TRBJ1-2; TRBD1 matches 10 bases. Germline CDR1 and CDR2: MNHNS and SASEGT. The CDR3 sequence is 14 residues long. Trimming took 5 bases from V and 8 from J; bases not matched to a gene: 8. The CDR3 sequence is CASSPRDRGLGYTF. CDR3 DNA sequence: TGTGCCAGCAGTCCCCGGGACAGGGGATTGGGCTACACCTTC.

This chain joins TRBV4-1 and TRBJ2-5; weak D call: TRBD2 (5 bases). Trimming left V 1 base short and J 5 bases short, with 17 bases between. The CDR3 spans 16 residues. Germline V gene sequence: CDR1 MGHRA, CDR2 YSYEKL. The CDR3 DNA is TGCGCCAGCAGCCAAGGAGAAGGGATGGAGGCGGAGACCCAGTACTTC. It specifies CASSQGEGMEAETQYF.

V and J are TRBV6-6 and TRBJ1-2; D possibly corresponds to TRBD1 (5 bases). The CDR3 consists of 13 residues. Per the germline V gene, CDR1 is MNHNY and CDR2 is SVGAGI (reference sequence). V dropped 5 bases and J dropped 4 bases, with 11 bases sitting between them. This chain's CDR3 is CASSDEGFYGYTF. DNA of the CDR3: TGTGCCAGCAGTGACGAGGGGTTCTATGGCTACACCTTC.

The gene calls are TRBV10-2 and TRBJ2-7, with unresolved D. The V end was cut by 2 bases, the J end by 6 bases, with 8 bases between. The V gene's germline CDR1 is WSHSY and CDR2 SAAADI. The CDR3 loop spans 12 amino acids. The CDR3 protein is CASSEPPGEQYF. The CDR3 DNA follows: TGCGCCAGCAGTGAGCCACCCGGCGAGCAGTACTTC.

The rearrangement uses TRBV7-9 and TRBJ1-2; D gene unclear. The V and J ends lost 1 base and 4 bases respectively, with 7 bases between them. The germline gives CDR1 SEHNR, CDR2 FQNEAQ (reference sequence). The CDR3 consists of 13 residues. Written as DNA, the CDR3 is TGTGCCAGCAGCTTAGGGGTACCCTATGGCTACACCTTC. Residues: CASSLGVPYGYTF. The whole variable domain, filled in from reference TRBV7-9 and TRBJ1-2, reads DTGVSQNPRHKITKRGQNVTFRCDPISEHNRLYWYRQTLGQGPEFLTYFQNEAQLEKSRLLSDRFSAERPKGSFSTLEIQRTEQGDSAMYLCASSLGVPYGYTFGSGTRLTVV.

V is TRBV19 and J is TRBJ2-1, with 7 bases lining up with TRBD1. The CDR3 has 14 residues. In germline, CDR1 is LNHDA, CDR2 SQIVND (reference sequence). J was trimmed by 4 bases and V by 5 bases; bases with no gene match: 5. The CDR3 DNA is TGTGCCAGTAGTTTGGCAGGGGGATACAATGAGCAGTTCTTC. Its translation: CASSLAGGYNEQFF. Drawing the rest from reference TRBV19 and TRBJ2-1, the complete variable domain is DGGITQSPKYLFRKEGQNVTLSCEQNLNHDAMYWYRQDPGQGLRLIYYSQIVNDFQKGDIAEGYSVSREKKESFPLTVTSAQKNPTAFYLCASSLAGGYNEQFFGPGTRLTVL.

This clone was seen a handful of times. The chain joins TRBV7-7 to TRBJ2-7; perhaps D is TRBD1 or TRBD2 (5 bases each). CDR3 length: 16 amino acids. CDR1 and CDR2 from the germline V gene are SSHAT and FNYEAQ (reference sequence). Between the trimmed V and J ends, which lost 5 bases and 1 base, there was a span of 18 bases. CDR3 in amino acids: CASSPGIHEGSYEQYF. Written as DNA, the CDR3 is TGTGCCAGCAGCCCCGGAATCCATGAGGGGTCCTACGAGCAGTACTTC.

This chain joins TRBV6-1 and TRBJ2-5, with 11 bases fitting TRBD2. CDR3 length: 14 residues. V was pared by 2 bases and J by 5 bases, with 1 base of the junction left unmatched. Germline loops: CDR1 MNHNS, CDR2 SASEGT. Here the CDR3 reads CASSETSGGETQYF. The CDR3 DNA reads TGTGCCAGCAGTGAAACTAGCGGGGGTGAGACCCAGTACTTC.

CDR3 sequence (DNA): TGCAGCGCTCGGGACAGGGGTGGGTTGGAGACCCAGTACTTC. Protein product: CSARDRGGLETQYF. The J gene is TRBJ2-5, the V gene TRBV29-1, with 10 bases matching TRBD1. CDR1 SQVTM and CDR2 ANQGSEA come from the germline V gene. This CDR3 has 14 amino acids. Germline trimming cut 7 bases from V and 5 bases from J; bases unmatched to any gene: 10.

The V and J genes are TRBV7-8 and TRBJ2-3; D not certain. CDR3 size: 12 residues. V gave up 5 bases and J gave up 5 bases, with 8 bases separating them. Looked up from germline, CDR1 is SGHVS and CDR2 is FQNEAQ. The CDR3 DNA sequence: TGTGCCAGCAGCCCAGGATTAGATACGCAGTATTTT. Amino acids: CASSPGLDTQYF.

V is TRBV19 and J is TRBJ1-2; 7 nucleotides line up with TRBD1. The CDR3 totals 15 residues. In germline, CDR1 is LNHDA, CDR2 SQIVND (reference sequence). The V and J ends lost 6 bases and 5 bases, in that order; junction bases with no gene match: 12. CDR3 residues: CASSRQGRVLYGYTF. The CDR3 nucleotides are TGTGCCAGTAGCCGACAGGGCCGAGTATTATATGGCTACACCTTC.

V gene TRBV5-4 combines with J gene TRBJ1-1, with a weak D call TRBD1 (6 bases). CDR1 SGHNT and CDR2 YYREEE come from the germline V gene (reference sequence). V gave up 4 bases and J gave up 2 bases, with 18 bases separating them. The CDR3 has 16 amino acids. The CDR3 bases are TGTGCCAGCAGCCCGCCCATGGCAGGGGTTAACACTGAAGCTTTCTTT. Its protein is CASSPPMAGVNTEAFF.

The V and J genes are TRBV5-6 and TRBJ2-2, with 7 bases that match TRBD2. The germline CDR1 and CDR2 sequences are SGHDT and YYEEEE. The CDR3 contains 15 residues. V shed 2 bases and J 3 bases; nucleotides not matched to a gene: 4. Here the CDR3 DNA reads TGTGCCAGCAGCTTTACGGGGGGTGACACCGGGGAGCTGTTTTTT. Its translation is CASSFTGGDTGELFF.

For the CDR3, the DNA is TGCGCCAGCAGCCAACAACAGGGTCGGATGGATGGCTACACCTTC. Translating gives CASSQQQGRMDGYTF. The chain carries TRBV4-1 and TRBJ1-2; TRBD1 might be the D (6 bases). Per the germline V gene, CDR1 is MGHRA and CDR2 is YSYEKL. V shed 2 bases and J shed 6 bases, with 16 bases lying between them. The CDR3 contains 15 residues.